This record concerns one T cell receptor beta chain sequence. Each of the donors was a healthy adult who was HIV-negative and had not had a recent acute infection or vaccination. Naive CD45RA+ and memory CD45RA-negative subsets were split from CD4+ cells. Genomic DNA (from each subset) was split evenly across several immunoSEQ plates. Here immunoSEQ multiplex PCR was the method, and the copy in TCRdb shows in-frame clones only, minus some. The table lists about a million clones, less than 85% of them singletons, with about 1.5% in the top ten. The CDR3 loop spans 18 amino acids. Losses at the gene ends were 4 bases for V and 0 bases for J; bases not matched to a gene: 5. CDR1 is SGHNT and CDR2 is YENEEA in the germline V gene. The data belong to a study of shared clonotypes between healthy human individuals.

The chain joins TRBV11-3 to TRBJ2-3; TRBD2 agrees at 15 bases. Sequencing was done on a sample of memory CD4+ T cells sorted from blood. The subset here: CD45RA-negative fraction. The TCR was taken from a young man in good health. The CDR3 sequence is CASSSGLAGGSSTDTQYF. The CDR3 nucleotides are TGTGCCAGCAGCTCGGGACTAGCGGGGGGATCAAGCACAGATACGCAGTATTTT.